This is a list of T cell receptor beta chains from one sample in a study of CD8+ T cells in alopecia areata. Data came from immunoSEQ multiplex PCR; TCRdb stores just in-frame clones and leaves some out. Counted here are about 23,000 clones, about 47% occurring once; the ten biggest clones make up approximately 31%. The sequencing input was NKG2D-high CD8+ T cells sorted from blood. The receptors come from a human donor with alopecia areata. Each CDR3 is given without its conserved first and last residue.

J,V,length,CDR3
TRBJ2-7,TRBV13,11,ASSLVGDYEQY
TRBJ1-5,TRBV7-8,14,ASSLDLISDNQPQH
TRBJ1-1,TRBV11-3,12,ASSETGDWAEAF
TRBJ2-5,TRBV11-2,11,ASSLGRGETQY
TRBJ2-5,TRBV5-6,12,ASSHPGGAETQY
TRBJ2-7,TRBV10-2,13,ASSELGLGGDEQY
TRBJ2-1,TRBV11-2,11,ASAAVKAREQF
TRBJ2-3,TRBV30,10,AWDRGLDTQY
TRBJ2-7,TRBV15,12,ATSRTGTSYEQY
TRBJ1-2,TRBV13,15,ASSLGRTGASPGGYT
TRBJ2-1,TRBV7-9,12,ASSLGGPYNEQF
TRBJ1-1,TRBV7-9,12,ASREAGTNTEAF
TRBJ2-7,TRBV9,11,ASSAPGGYEQY
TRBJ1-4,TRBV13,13,ASSFTGITNEKLF
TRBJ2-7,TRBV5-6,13,ASSSGYRVPYEQY
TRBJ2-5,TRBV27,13,ASSSGGRSWETQY
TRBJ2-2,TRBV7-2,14,ASSFIASGNTGELF
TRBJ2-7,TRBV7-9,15,ASSLAGGLAGGREQY
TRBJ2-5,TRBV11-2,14,ASSLELAGDEETQY
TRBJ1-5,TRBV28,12,ASSLAQGNQPQH
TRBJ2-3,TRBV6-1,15,ASSESTQGARTDTQY
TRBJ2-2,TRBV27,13,ASSFYAFQAGELF
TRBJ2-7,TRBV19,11,ASGGRGYNEQY
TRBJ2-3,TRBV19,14,ARLDRGAGEPDTQY
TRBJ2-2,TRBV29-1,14,SVEERTGPGFGELF
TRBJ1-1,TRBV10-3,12,AISRDRENLVAF
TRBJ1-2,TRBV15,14,ATSAGVGDGNYGYT
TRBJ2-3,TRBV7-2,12,ASSFTGLWDTQY
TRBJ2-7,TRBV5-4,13,ASSLAPDPTYEQY
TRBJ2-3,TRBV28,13,ASGLTVIGTDTQY
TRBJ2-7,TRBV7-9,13,ASSLDVGSAYEQY